A selection of T cell receptor beta chains follows, all from one sample in a study of T cell changes during pregnancy in multiple sclerosis. Profiled with immunoSEQ multiplex PCR; TCRdb holds only in-frame clones, not every one. Among under 50,000 clones listed, around 93% were seen once. The material sequenced was CD8+ T cells from peripheral blood mononuclear cells, taken before pregnancy. The source is a female donor with multiple sclerosis, enrolled in a pregnancy study. Both conserved end residues are part of each CDR3. D genes are given only for firm matches. Clone sizes are given selectively: once, few, many, or a class where the clone is expanded.

abundance	j_gene	d_gene	len	v_gene	CDR3aa	CDR3nt
.	TRBJ1-2	TRBD1	14	TRBV6-1	CASSEAKGAHGYTF	TGTGCCAGCAGTGAAGCGAAGGGGGCGCATGGCTACACCTTC
.	TRBJ2-3	.	14	TRBV19	CASTTGSVVDTQYF	TGTGCCAGTACCACAGGGTCGGTTGTAGATACGCAGTATTTT
.	TRBJ1-1	.	13	TRBV9	CASSVLERTEAFF	TGTGCCAGCAGCGTACTTGAGCGCACTGAAGCTTTCTTT
.	TRBJ2-1	.	15	TRBV5-8	CASSRSGGSYNEQFF	TGTGCCAGCAGCCGGAGCGGAGGCTCCTACAATGAGCAGTTCTTC
.	TRBJ1-4	TRBD1	16	TRBV5-6	CASSSGTGPTNEKLFF	TGTGCCAGCAGCAGCGGGACAGGCCCAACTAATGAAAAACTGTTTTTT
.	TRBJ2-3	TRBD2	16	TRBV11-2	CASSLDPSGRKDTQYF	TGTGCCAGCAGCTTAGATCCCAGCGGGAGGAAAGATACGCAGTATTTT
.	TRBJ2-2	TRBD1	16	TRBV5-6	CASSLAGTGIGGELFF	TGTGCCAGCAGCTTGGCCGGGACAGGGATTGGCGGGGAGCTGTTTTTT
.	TRBJ2-5	TRBD1	13	TRBV27	CASSLSRGETQYF	TGTGCCAGCAGTTTATCCAGGGGGGAGACCCAGTACTTC
once	TRBJ1-1	.	16	TRBV4-1	CASSQARVPMNTEAFF	TGCGCCAGCAGCCAAGCCAGGGTGCCGATGAACACTGAAGCTTTCTTT
.	TRBJ1-1	TRBD1	14	TRBV7-2	CASSLATGVTEAFF	TGTGCCAGCAGCTTAGCAACAGGGGTAACTGAAGCTTTCTTT
.	TRBJ2-1	.	13	TRBV10-3	CAISGAEYNEQFF	TGTGCCATCAGTGGGGCAGAGTACAATGAGCAGTTCTTC
.	TRBJ2-3	.	14	TRBV12-5	CASGLAGFPDTQYF	TGTGCTAGTGGTTTAGCGGGCTTTCCAGATACGCAGTATTTT
many	TRBJ1-2	.	16	TRBV6-1	CASSESVDSPNYGYTF	TGTGCCAGCAGTGAATCGGTTGACAGTCCAAACTATGGCTACACCTTC
.	TRBJ2-1	TRBD1	16	TRBV27	CASSRTGQVIYNEQFF	TGTGCCAGCAGCCGTACGGGACAGGTAATCTACAATGAGCAGTTCTTC
.	TRBJ1-1	.	15	TRBV29-1	CSVDAVGGMNTEAFF	TGCAGCGTTGATGCAGTGGGAGGGATGAACACTGAAGCTTTCTTT
once	TRBJ2-7	TRBD1	14	TRBV9	CASTKGAGPYEQYF	TGTGCCAGCACCAAGGGGGCAGGCCCCTACGAGCAGTACTTC
.	TRBJ2-1	TRBD2	15	TRBV6-4	CASQPLAGSMYEQFF	TGTGCCAGCCAGCCTCTAGCGGGATCTATGTATGAGCAGTTCTTC
.	TRBJ2-1	TRBD2	16	TRBV9	CASSVAKAGGPNEQFF	TGTGCCAGCAGCGTAGCTAAAGCGGGGGGCCCCAATGAGCAGTTCTTC
.	TRBJ1-1	TRBD1	14	TRBV5-1	CASSETGGGTEAFF	TGCGCCAGCAGCGAGACAGGGGGGGGCACTGAAGCTTTCTTT
.	TRBJ2-5	TRBD2	14	TRBV2	CASSGWTSGGTQYF	TGTGCCAGCAGTGGCTGGACTAGCGGGGGGACCCAGTACTTC
once	TRBJ2-7	.	14	TRBV28	CASSFPLGGYEQYF	TGTGCCAGCAGTTTCCCCCTCGGGGGCTACGAGCAGTACTTC
.	TRBJ1-1	.	12	TRBV6-1	CASSDRGTEAFF	TGTGCCAGCAGTGATAGGGGCACTGAAGCTTTCTTT